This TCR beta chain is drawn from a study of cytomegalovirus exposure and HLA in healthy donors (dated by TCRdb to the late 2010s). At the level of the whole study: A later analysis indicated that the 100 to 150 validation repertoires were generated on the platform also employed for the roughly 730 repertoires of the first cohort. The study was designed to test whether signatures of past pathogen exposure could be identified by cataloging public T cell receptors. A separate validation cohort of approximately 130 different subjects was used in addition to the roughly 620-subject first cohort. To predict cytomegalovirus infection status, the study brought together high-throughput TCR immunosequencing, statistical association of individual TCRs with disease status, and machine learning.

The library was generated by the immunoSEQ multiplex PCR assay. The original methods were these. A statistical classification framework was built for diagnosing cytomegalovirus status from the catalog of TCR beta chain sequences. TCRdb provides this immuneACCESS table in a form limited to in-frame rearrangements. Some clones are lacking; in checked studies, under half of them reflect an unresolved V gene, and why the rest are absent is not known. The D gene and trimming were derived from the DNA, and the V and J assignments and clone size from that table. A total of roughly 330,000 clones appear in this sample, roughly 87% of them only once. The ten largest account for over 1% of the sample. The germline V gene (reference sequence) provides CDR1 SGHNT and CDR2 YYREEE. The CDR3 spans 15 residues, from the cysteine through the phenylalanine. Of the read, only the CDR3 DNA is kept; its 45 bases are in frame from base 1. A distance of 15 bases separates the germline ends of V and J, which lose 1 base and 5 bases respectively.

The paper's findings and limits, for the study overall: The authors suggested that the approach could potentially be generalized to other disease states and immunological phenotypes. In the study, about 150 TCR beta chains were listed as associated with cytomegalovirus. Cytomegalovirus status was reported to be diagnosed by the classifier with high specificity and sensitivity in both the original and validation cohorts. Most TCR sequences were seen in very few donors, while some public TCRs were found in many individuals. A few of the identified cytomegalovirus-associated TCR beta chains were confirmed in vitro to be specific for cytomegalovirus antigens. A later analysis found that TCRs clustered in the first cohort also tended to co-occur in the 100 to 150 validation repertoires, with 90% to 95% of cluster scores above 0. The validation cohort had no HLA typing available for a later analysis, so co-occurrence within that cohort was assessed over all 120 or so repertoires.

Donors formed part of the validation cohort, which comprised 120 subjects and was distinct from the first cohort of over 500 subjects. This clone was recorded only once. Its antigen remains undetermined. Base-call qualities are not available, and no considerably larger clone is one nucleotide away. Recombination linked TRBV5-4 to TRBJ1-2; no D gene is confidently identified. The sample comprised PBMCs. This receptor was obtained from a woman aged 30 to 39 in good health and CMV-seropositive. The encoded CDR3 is CASSLSSDGRYGYTF. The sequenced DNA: TGTGCCAGCAGCTTGAGTTCCGACGGTAGATATGGCTACACCTTC.